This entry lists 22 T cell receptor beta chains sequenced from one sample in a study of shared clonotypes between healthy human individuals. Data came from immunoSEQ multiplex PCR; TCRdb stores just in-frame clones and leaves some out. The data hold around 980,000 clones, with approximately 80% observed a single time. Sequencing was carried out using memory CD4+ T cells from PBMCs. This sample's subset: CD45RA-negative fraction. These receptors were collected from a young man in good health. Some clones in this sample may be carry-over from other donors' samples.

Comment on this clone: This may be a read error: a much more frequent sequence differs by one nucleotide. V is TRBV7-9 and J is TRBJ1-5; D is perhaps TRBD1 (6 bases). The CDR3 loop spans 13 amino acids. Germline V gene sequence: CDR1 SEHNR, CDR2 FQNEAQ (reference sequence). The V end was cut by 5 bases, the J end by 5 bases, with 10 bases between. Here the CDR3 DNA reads TGTGCCAGCAGCGTACAGGGTGATCAGCCCCAGCATTTT. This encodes CASSVQGDQPQHF.

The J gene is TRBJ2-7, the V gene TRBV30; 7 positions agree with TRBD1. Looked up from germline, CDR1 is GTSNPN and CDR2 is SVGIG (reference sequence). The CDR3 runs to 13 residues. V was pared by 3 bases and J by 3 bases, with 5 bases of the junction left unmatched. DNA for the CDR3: TGTGCCTGGAGCCGGGACAGCCACTACGAGCAGTACTTC. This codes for CAWSRDSHYEQYF.

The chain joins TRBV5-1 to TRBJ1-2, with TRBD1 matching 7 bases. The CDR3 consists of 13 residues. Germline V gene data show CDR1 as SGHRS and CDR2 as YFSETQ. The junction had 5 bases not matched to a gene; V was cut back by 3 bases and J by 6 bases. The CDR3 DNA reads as TGCGCCAGCAGCTCGACAGGGACTCATGGCTACACCTTC. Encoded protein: CASSSTGTHGYTF.

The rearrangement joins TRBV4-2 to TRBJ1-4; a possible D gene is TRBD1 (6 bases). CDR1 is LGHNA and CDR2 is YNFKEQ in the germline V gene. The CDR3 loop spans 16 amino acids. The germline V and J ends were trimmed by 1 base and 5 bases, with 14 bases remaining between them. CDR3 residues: CASSQGGYTGNEKLFF. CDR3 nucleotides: TGTGCCAGCAGCCAAGGGGGCTACACAGGGAATGAAAAACTGTTTTTT.

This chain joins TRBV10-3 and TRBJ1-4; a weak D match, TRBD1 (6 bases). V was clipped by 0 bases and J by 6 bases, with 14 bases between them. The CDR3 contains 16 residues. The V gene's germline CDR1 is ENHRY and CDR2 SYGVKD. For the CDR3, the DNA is TGTGCCATCAGTGAGTCTGGCAGGGGCGGAGATGAAAAACTGTTTTTT. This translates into CAISESGRGGDEKLFF.

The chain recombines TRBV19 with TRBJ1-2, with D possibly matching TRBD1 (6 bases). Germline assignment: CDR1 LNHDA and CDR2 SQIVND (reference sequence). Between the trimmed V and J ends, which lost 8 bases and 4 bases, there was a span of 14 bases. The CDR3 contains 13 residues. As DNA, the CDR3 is TGTGCCAGTGGGTTGGGGGCAGGCTATGGCTACACCTTC. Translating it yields CASGLGAGYGYTF.

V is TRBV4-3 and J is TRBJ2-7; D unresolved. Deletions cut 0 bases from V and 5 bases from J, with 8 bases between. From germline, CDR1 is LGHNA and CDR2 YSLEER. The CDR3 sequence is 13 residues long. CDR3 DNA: TGCGCCAGCAGCCAAGACCCTTGGGACGAGCAGTACTTC. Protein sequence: CASSQDPWDEQYF.

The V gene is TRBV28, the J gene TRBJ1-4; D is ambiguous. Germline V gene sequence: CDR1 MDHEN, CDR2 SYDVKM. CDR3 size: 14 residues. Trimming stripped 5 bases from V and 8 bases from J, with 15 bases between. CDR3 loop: CASSPSYRDEKLFF. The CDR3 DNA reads TGTGCCAGCAGTCCCTCCTATAGAGACGAAAAACTGTTTTTT.

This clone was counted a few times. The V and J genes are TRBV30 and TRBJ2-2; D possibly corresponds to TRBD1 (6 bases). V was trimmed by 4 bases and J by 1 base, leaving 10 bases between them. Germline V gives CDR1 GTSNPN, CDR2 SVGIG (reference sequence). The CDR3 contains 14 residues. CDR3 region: CAWNWGQNTGELFF. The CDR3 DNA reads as TGTGCCTGGAATTGGGGACAGAACACCGGGGAGCTGTTTTTT.

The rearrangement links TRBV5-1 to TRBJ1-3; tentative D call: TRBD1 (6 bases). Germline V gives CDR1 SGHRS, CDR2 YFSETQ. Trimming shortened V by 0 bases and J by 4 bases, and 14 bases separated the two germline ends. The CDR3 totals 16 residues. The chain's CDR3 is CASSLAGTYGGNTIYF. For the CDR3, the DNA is TGCGCCAGCAGCTTGGCCGGGACATATGGAGGAAACACCATATATTTT. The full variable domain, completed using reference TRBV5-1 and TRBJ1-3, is KAGVTQTPRYLIKTRGQQVTLSCSPISGHRSVSWYQQTPGQGLQFLFEYFSETQRNKGNFPGRFSGRQFSNSRSEMNVSTLELGDSALYLCASSLAGTYGGNTIYFGEGSWLTVV.

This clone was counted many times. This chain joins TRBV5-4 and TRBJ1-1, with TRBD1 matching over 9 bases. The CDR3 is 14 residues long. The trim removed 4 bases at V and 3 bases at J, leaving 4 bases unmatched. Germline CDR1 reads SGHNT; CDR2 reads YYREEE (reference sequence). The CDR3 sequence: CASSRRDRDTEAFF. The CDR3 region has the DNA TGTGCCAGCAGCCGCCGGGACAGGGACACTGAAGCTTTCTTT.

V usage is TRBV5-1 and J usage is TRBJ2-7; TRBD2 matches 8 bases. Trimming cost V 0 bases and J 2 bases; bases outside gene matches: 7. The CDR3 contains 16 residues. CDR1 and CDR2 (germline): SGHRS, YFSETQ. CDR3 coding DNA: TGCGCCAGCAGCTTGGCCGGGGGGGCTAAAGCCTACGAGCAGTACTTC. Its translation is CASSLAGGAKAYEQYF.

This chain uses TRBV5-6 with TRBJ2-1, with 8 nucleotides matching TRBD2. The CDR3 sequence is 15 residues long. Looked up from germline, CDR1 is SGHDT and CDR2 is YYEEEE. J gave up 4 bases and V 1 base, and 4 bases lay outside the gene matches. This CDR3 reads CASSLFGLAYNEQFF. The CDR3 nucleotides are TGTGCCAGCAGCTTGTTTGGACTAGCTTACAATGAGCAGTTCTTC.

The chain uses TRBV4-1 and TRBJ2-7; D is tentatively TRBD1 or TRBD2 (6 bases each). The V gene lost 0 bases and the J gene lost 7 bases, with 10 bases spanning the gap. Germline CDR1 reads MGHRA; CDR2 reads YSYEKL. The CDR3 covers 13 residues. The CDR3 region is CASSQDRGREQYF. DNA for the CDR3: TGCGCCAGCAGCCAAGATCGGGGGCGTGAGCAGTACTTC.

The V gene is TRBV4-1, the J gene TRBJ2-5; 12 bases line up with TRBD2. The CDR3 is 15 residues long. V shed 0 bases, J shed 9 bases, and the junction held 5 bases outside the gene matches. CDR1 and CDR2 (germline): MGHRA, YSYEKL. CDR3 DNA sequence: TGCGCCAGCAGCCAAGACCGACTAGCGGGAGAATCCCAGTACTTC. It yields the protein CASSQDRLAGESQYF.

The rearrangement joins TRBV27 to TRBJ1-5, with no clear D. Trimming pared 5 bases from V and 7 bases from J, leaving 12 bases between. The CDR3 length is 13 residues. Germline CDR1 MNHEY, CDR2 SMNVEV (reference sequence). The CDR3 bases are TGTGCCAGCAGTCCCGCCCGGTGGCAGCCCCAGCATTTT. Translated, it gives CASSPARWQPQHF.

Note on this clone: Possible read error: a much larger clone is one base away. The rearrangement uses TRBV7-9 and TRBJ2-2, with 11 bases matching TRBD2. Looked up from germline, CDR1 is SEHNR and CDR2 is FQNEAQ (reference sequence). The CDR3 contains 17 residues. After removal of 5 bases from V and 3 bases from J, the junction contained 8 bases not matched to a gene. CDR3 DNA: TGTGCCAGCAGCGCACCCGGGACTAGCGGATACACCGGGGAGCTGTTTTTT. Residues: CASSAPGTSGYTGELFF.

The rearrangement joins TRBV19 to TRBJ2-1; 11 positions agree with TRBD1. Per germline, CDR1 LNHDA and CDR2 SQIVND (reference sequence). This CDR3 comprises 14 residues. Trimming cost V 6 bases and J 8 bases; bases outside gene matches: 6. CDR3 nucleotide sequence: TGTGCCAGTAGCGAGGGACAGGGGGACTATGAGCAGTTCTTC. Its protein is CASSEGQGDYEQFF.

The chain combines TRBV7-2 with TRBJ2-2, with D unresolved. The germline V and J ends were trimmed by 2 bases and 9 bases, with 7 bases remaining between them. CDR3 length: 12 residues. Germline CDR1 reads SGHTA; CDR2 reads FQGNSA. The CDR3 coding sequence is TGTGCCAGCAGCTTATCAAGGCGGGAGCTGTTTTTT. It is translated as CASSLSRRELFF.

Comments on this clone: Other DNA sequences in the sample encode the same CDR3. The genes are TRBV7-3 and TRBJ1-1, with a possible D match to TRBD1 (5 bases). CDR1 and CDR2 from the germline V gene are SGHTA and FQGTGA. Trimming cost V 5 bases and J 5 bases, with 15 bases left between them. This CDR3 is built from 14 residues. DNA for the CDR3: TGTGCCAGCAGCCCTCAGGGAGTGGGAACTGAAGCTTTCTTT. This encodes CASSPQGVGTEAFF.

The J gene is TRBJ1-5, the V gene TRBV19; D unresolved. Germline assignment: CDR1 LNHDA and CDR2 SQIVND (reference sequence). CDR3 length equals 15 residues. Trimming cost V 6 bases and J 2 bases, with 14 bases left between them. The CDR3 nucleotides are TGTGCCAGTAGGGGGAGGTCCCCGGGCAATCAGCCCCAGCATTTT. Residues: CASRGRSPGNQPQHF.

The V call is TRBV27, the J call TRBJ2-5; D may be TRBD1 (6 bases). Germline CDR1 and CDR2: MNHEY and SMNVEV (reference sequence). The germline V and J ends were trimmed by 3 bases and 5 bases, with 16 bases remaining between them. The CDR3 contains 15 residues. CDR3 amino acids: CASSFTGHQRETQYF. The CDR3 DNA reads TGTGCCAGCAGTTTTACGGGACACCAAAGGGAGACCCAGTACTTC.